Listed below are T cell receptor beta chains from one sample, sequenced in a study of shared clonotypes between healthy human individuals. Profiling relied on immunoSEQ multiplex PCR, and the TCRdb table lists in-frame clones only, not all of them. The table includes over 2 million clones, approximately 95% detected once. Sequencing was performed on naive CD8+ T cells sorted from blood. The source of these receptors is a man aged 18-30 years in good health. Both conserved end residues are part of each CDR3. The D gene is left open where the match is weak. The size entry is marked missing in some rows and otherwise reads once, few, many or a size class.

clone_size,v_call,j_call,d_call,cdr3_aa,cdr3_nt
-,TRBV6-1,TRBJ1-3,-,CASSEVGYSGNTIYF,TGTGCCAGCAGTGAAGTAGGCTACTCTGGAAACACCATATATTTT
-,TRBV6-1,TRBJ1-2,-,CASNPIRGQADGYTF,TGTGCCAGCAACCCGATTCGGGGGCAGGCGGATGGCTACACCTTC
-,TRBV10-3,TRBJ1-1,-,CAISDIGNTEAFF,TGTGCCATCAGTGATATAGGGAACACTGAAGCTTTCTTT
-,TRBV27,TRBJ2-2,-,CASSPLDTGELFF,TGTGCCAGCAGCCCGCTGGACACCGGGGAGCTGTTTTTT
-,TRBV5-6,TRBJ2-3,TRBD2,CASSPFGAGGTDTQYF,TGTGCCAGCAGCCCCTTCGGCGCGGGAGGGACAGATACGCAGTATTTT
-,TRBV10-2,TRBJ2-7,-,CASSETTGTRTSYEQYF,TGCGCCAGCAGTGAGACCACCGGGACACGGACCTCCTACGAGCAGTACTTC
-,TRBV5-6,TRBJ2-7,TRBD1,CASSYTAGGYAYEQYF,TGTGCCAGCAGCTACACCGCAGGGGGTTATGCGTACGAGCAGTACTTC
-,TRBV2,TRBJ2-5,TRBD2,CASSAKPGAGGETQYF,TGTGCCAGCAGCGCCAAGCCAGGTGCGGGGGGAGAGACCCAGTACTTC
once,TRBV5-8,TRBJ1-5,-,CASSPYEGAVQPQHF,TGTGCCAGCAGCCCCTATGAAGGAGCCGTTCAGCCCCAGCATTTT
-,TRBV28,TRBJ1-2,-,CASSFSTGEVDGYTF,TGTGCCAGCAGTTTCTCGACGGGGGAAGTCGATGGCTACACCTTC
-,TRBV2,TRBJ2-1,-,CASSDVEASSYNEQFF,TGTGCCAGCAGTGATGTTGAGGCGAGCTCCTACAATGAGCAGTTCTTC
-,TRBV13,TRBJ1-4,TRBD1,CASSAEGTGGLNEKLFF,TGTGCCAGCAGCGCGGAAGGGACAGGGGGTTTAAATGAAAAACTGTTTTTT
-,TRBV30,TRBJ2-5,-,CAWSLGGVETQYF,TGTGCCTGGAGCCTAGGGGGGGTTGAGACCCAGTACTTC
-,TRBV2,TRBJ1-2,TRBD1,CASSESTGVIYGYTF,TGTGCCAGCAGTGAAAGTACAGGGGTTATCTATGGCTACACCTTC
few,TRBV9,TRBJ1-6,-,CASSEGSGNSPLHF,TGTGCCAGCAGCGAGGGATCTGGTAATTCACCCCTCCACTTT
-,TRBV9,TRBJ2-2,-,CASSVGKVATGELFF,TGTGCCAGCAGCGTAGGAAAGGTAGCGACCGGGGAGCTGTTTTTT
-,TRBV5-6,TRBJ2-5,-,CASSSGAQETQYF,TGTGCCAGCAGCTCCGGGGCGCAAGAGACCCAGTACTTC
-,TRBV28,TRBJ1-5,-,CASSQLLGENQPQHF,TGTGCCAGCAGCCAACTGCTTGGGGAGAATCAGCCCCAGCATTTT
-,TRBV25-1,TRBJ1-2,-,CASSESLNYGYTF,TGTGCCAGCAGTGAATCCCTGAACTATGGCTACACCTTC
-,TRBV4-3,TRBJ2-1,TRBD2,CASSQPTSGSDNEQFF,TGCGCCAGCAGCCAACCTACTAGCGGGAGCGACAATGAGCAGTTCTTC
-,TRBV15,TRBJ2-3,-,CATTEHAELSTDTQYF,TGTGCCACCACCGAGCACGCAGAGTTGAGCACAGATACGCAGTATTTT
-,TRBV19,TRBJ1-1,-,CASSIGSTDTTF,TGTGCCAGTAGTATAGGTTCGACAGACACTACCTTT
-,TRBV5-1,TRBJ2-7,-,CASSLRDPTYEQYF,TGCGCCAGCAGCTTACGGGACCCGACCTACGAGCAGTACTTC
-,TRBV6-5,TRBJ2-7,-,CASSFGIYYEQYF,TGTGCCAGCAGTTTCGGGATTTACTACGAGCAGTACTTC
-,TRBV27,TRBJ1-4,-,CASSPLTGLHNEKLFF,TGTGCCAGCAGCCCCCTTACAGGGCTCCATAATGAAAAACTGTTTTTT
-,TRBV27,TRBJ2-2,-,CASSLPPTSTNTGELFF,TGTGCCAGCAGTTTACCGCCTACTAGCACGAACACCGGGGAGCTGTTTTTT
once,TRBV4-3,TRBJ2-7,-,CASSQAISGSYEQYF,TGCGCCAGCAGCCAAGCCATTAGCGGCTCCTACGAGCAGTACTTC
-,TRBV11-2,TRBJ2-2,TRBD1,CASSLLGQGTGELFF,TGTGCCAGCAGCTTACTTGGACAGGGCACCGGGGAGCTGTTTTTT
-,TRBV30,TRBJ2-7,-,CAWGSQQYEQYF,TGTGCCTGGGGCTCTCAACAGTACGAGCAGTACTTC
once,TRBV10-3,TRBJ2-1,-,CAISESLEYNEQFF,TGTGCCATCAGTGAGTCGTTGGAGTACAATGAGCAGTTCTTC
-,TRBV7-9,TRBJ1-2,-,CASSLDGPPDPAYGYTF,TGTGCCAGCAGCTTAGATGGGCCCCCAGATCCCGCCTATGGCTACACCTTC
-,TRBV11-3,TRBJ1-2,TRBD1,CASSPQGENGYTF,TGTGCCAGCAGCCCTCAGGGGGAAAATGGCTACACCTTC
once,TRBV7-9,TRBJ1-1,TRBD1,CASSRQQGYTEAFF,TGTGCCAGCAGTCGACAACAGGGGTACACTGAAGCTTTCTTT
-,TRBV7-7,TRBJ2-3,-,CASLGGGLCTDTQYF,TGTGCTAGTCTTGGTGGGGGGCTCTGTACAGATACGCAGTATTTT
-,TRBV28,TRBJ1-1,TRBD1,CASSLTGTVSTEAFF,TGTGCCAGCAGTTTAACCGGGACAGTCAGCACTGAAGCTTTCTTT
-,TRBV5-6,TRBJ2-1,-,CASSLAVGGWYNEQFF,TGTGCCAGCAGCTTGGCCGTGGGGGGCTGGTACAATGAGCAGTTCTTC
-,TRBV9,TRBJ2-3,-,CASSAGTDTQYF,TGTGCCAGCAGCGCCGGAACAGATACGCAGTATTTT
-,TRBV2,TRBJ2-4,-,CASSDPGVSGIQYF,TGTGCCAGCAGTGATCCGGGAGTGTCGGGCATTCAGTACTTC
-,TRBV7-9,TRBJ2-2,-,CASSPPGVGTGELFF,TGTGCCAGCAGCCCGCCAGGTGTGGGCACCGGGGAGCTGTTTTTT
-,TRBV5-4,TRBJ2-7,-,CASSLGGRDSTTYEQYF,TGTGCCAGCAGCTTGGGAGGGCGGGACAGCACCACCTACGAGCAGTACTTC
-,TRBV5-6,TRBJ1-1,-,CASSLDGLNTEAFF,TGTGCCAGCAGCTTGGACGGCCTGAACACTGAAGCTTTCTTT
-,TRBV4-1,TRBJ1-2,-,CASSLRANYGYTF,TGCGCCAGCAGCCTGAGGGCTAACTATGGCTACACCTTC
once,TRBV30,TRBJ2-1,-,CAWSVGANEQFF,TGTGCCTGGAGTGTGGGGGCGAATGAGCAGTTCTTC
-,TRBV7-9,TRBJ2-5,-,CASLGRSEETQYF,TGTGCCAGCTTAGGGAGGTCTGAAGAGACCCAGTACTTC
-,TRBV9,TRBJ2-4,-,CASSVGEGTTQYF,TGTGCCAGCAGCGTAGGGGAAGGGACGACTCAGTACTTC
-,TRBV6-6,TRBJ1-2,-,CASSYSVPNYGYTF,TGTGCCAGCAGTTACTCCGTCCCTAACTATGGCTACACCTTC
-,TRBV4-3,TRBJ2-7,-,CASSLDYGPTYEQYF,TGCGCCAGCAGCCTTGACTACGGGCCTACCTACGAGCAGTACTTC
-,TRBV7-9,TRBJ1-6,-,CASSPRGVRYSPLHF,TGTGCCAGCAGCCCGAGGGGGGTGAGGTATTCACCCCTCCACTTT
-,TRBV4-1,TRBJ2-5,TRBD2,CASSQGGRRTSGETQYF,TGCGCCAGCAGCCAAGGCGGGCGGCGGACTAGCGGGGAGACCCAGTACTTC
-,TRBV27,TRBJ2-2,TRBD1,CASSLSQGAGELFF,TGTGCCAGCAGTTTATCGCAGGGGGCCGGGGAGCTGTTTTTT
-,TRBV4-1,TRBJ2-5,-,CASSSRLRQTQYF,TGCGCCAGCAGCTCCCGATTGAGACAGACCCAGTACTTC